The 29 T cell receptor beta chains in this list originate from one sample, sequenced in a study of T cells expressing NK-cell markers. TCRdb re-called the 5' RACE reads and catalogs CDR3 proteins one per entry, DNA excluded. This specimen shows 400,000 to 500,000 distinct CDR3 sequences; the ten leading clones hold less than 7.5%. Sequencing input: blood T cells: a sorted CD56 or NKG2C T cell subset, CD4+ or CD8+ T cells, or bulk PBMC T cells (not recorded which). The source is a woman between 18 and 75 years old in good health.

The chain combines TRBV29-1 with TRBJ2-2. The CDR3 sequence is 13 residues long. CDR1 is SQVTM and CDR2 is ANQGSEA in the germline V gene. CDR3 protein: CSVEGQNTGELFF.

The chain carries TRBV11-2 and TRBJ1-2. Germline-derived CDR1 and CDR2 are SGHAT and FQNNGV. This CDR3 is built from 15 residues. This chain's CDR3 is CASSPGQASNYGYTF.

This chain connects TRBV12-3 or TRBV12-4 to TRBJ2-3; with no DNA, the TCRdb D assignment of TRBD1 cannot be verified. The CDR3 extends over 16 amino acids. The CDR3 spells CASSLGTGVGTDTQYF.

This chain joins TRBV6-1 and TRBJ2-5; checking the TCRdb D call of TRBD2 is not possible without DNA. The CDR3 runs to 15 residues. Germline CDR1 and CDR2: MNHNS and SASEGT. The CDR3 sequence: CASSVLRAVPETQYF.

The V gene is TRBV12-3 or TRBV12-4, the J gene TRBJ1-2; with no DNA, the TCRdb D assignment of TRBD1 cannot be verified. This CDR3 is built from 16 residues. CDR3 region: CASSAQQGEPNYGYTF.

The rearrangement joins TRBV14 to TRBJ2-5; TCRdb lists TRBD1, though no DNA is available to test this call. This CDR3 region has 15 residues. CDR1 and CDR2 (germline): SGHDN, FVKESK. CDR3 sequence reads: CASSQDPPGSETQYF.

The chain has TRBV6-5 and TRBJ2-3; TCRdb's D call of TRBD2 is untestable without DNA. CDR1 and CDR2 (germline): MNHEY, SVGAGI. There are 12 residues in the CDR3. CDR3 sequence reads: CATAGGQGTQYF.

J is TRBJ1-6 and V is TRBV9; lacking DNA, the TRBD1 call made by TCRdb goes unchecked. The CDR3 contains 15 residues. CDR1 SGDLS and CDR2 YYNGEE come from the germline V gene. The CDR3 loop reads CASSHWTGWNSPLHF.

J is TRBJ1-5 and V is TRBV4-2. The germline CDR1 and CDR2 sequences are LGHNA and YNFKEQ. This CDR3 has 16 residues. CDR3 in amino acids: CASSQEGQRAFQPQHF.

The gene calls are TRBV18 and TRBJ2-4; TCRdb gives TRBD1 as the D gene, but with no DNA this cannot be confirmed. CDR1 and CDR2 from the germline V gene are KGHSH and LQKENI. The CDR3 is 16 amino acids. CDR3: CASSPQATPFKNIQYF.

The chain employs TRBV6-1 and TRBJ2-7; the TCRdb D gene call, TRBD1, has no DNA to confirm it. CDR1 and CDR2 from the germline V gene are MNHNS and SASEGT. This CDR3 contains 13 residues. This chain's CDR3 is CASRVQGSYEQYF.

The V call is TRBV12-3 or TRBV12-4, the J call TRBJ1-6. The CDR3 runs to 11 residues. CDR3 region: CASSAQGGLHF.

The V call is TRBV12-3 or TRBV12-4, the J call TRBJ2-7; the D gene TCRdb calls, TRBD2, cannot be checked with no DNA. The CDR3 loop spans 13 amino acids. This CDR3 is CASRGGLADEQYF.

This chain connects TRBV5-5 to TRBJ2-2. CDR1 and CDR2 (germline): SGHKS, YYEKEE (reference sequence). The CDR3 is 15 residues long. The CDR3: CASSFATTNTGELFF.

The chain is built from TRBV12-3 or TRBV12-4 and TRBJ1-4; the TCRdb call, TRBD1, lacks DNA for checking. This CDR3 is 15 amino acids long. The CDR3 spells CASRQRQGGNEKLFF.

J is TRBJ2-5 and V is TRBV4-3; TCRdb's D gene call, TRBD1, goes unchecked for lack of DNA. The germline CDR1 and CDR2 sequences are LGHNA and YSLEER. This CDR3 contains 16 residues. CDR3 protein: CASSQDWAGGQETQYF.

The chain recombines TRBV4-2 with TRBJ2-1; absent DNA, TCRdb's TRBD1 call cannot be checked. CDR1 and CDR2 (germline): LGHNA, YNFKEQ. This CDR3 region has 15 residues. The chain's CDR3 is CASSQGQGSYNEQFF.

This chain joins TRBV12-3 or TRBV12-4 and TRBJ2-3; TCRdb outputs TRBD1, but without DNA this stays unchecked. The CDR3 contains 14 residues. The CDR3 loop is CASMEGHITDTQYF.

The chain uses TRBV19 and TRBJ2-4. This CDR3 has 12 amino acids. Germline V gene lookup returns CDR1 LNHDA and CDR2 SQIVND (reference sequence). CDR3 sequence: CASSSILGPEYF.

Here the CDR3 reads CASGASALQYF. The chain employs TRBV19 and TRBJ2-3; TCRdb lists TRBD2, though no DNA is available to test this call. In germline, CDR1 is LNHDA, CDR2 SQIVND (reference sequence). This CDR3 has 11 residues.

The V call is TRBV20-1, the J call TRBJ2-7; TCRdb's D call, TRBD1, is unchecked because there is no DNA. The CDR3 sequence is 13 residues long. In germline, CDR1 is DFQATT, CDR2 SNEGSKA (reference sequence). The CDR3 sequence is CSAPRPSSYDQYF.

The V call is TRBV9, the J call TRBJ2-1; TCRdb proposes TRBD1, but this gene call is untestable without DNA. Germline CDR1 SGDLS, CDR2 YYNGEE. The CDR3 totals 15 residues. This CDR3 is CASSAWDGHYNEQFF. The full variable domain, its missing parts supplied by reference TRBV9 and TRBJ2-1, is DSGVTQTPKHLITATGQRVTLRCSPRSGDLSVYWYQQSLDQGLQFLIQYYNGEERAKGNILERFSAQQFPDLHSELNLSSLELGDSALYFCASSAWDGHYNEQFFGPGTRLTVL.

The chain links TRBV7-9 to TRBJ2-1; TCRdb names TRBD2, which stays unverified in the absence of DNA. This CDR3 region has 14 residues. CDR1 SEHNR and CDR2 FQNEAQ come from the germline V gene (reference sequence). The CDR3: CASSLAHGENEQFF.

The chain couples TRBV7-9 to TRBJ2-3; TCRdb designates TRBD1, a call that cannot be tested without DNA. The CDR3 is made up of 14 amino acids. Germline values: CDR1 SEHNR, CDR2 FQNEAQ (reference sequence). CDR3 residues: CASSPQAASDTQYF.

V gene TRBV19 combines with J gene TRBJ2-3. CDR1 and CDR2 from the germline V gene are LNHDA and SQIVND (reference sequence). This CDR3 contains 16 residues. CDR3 protein: CASSITLRASTDTQYF.

The chain is built from TRBV12-3 or TRBV12-4 and TRBJ1-5. The CDR3 loop spans 14 amino acids. CDR3 loop: CASTLEYSNQPQHF.

V gene TRBV7-8 combines with J gene TRBJ1-3; the D call of TRBD1 rests on TCRdb alone, since no DNA is present to check it. This CDR3 is built from 16 residues. Germline lookup yields CDR1 SGHVS and CDR2 FQNEAQ. The chain's CDR3 is CASSLDPLSGRNTIYF. The full variable domain, rest sourced from reference TRBV7-8 and TRBJ1-3, is GAGVSQSPRYKVAKRGQDVALRCDPISGHVSLFWYQQALGQGPEFLTYFQNEAQLDKSGLPSDRFFAERPEGSVSTLKIQRTQQEDSAVYLCASSLDPLSGRNTIYFGEGSWLTVV.

The V call is TRBV7-8, the J call TRBJ2-2. The CDR3 runs to 15 residues. Germline V gives CDR1 SGHVS, CDR2 FQNEAQ. The CDR3 spells CASSYSGSLSGELFF.

This sequence joins TRBV6-1 and TRBJ2-3; TCRdb's assignment of TRBD2 cannot be checked, as there is no DNA. CDR1 and CDR2 (germline): MNHNS, SASEGT. This CDR3 is 17 amino acids long. The CDR3 sequence is CASRTRLAGVGTDTQYF.